There are many counts of the clone carrying this T cell receptor beta chain. This record belongs to a study of T-cell reconstitution after alpha-beta-depleted transplantation in children. A library of TCRbeta sequences, prepared with unique molecular identifiers, was generated. A single record per CDR3 protein comes from TCRdb applying MiXCR to the PCR reads. The table includes 200,000 to 250,000 distinct CDR3 sequences, around 11% detected once. Trimming removed 4 bases from V and 3 bases from J, with 14 bases in between. Germline values: CDR1 SGHRS, CDR2 YFSETQ. This CDR3 is 14 amino acids long. The source of this sequence is a human donor who donated a stem cell graft to a child with acute lymphoblastic leukemia. Material: PBMCs from the stem cell graft donor, obtained from the stem cell graft. This chain uses TRBV5-1 with TRBJ2-7, with D perhaps TRBD2 (6 bases). This CDR3 is CASSPDYPIYEQYF. CDR3 bases: TGCGCCAGCAGCCCGGACTATCCTATCTACGAGCAGTACTTC.